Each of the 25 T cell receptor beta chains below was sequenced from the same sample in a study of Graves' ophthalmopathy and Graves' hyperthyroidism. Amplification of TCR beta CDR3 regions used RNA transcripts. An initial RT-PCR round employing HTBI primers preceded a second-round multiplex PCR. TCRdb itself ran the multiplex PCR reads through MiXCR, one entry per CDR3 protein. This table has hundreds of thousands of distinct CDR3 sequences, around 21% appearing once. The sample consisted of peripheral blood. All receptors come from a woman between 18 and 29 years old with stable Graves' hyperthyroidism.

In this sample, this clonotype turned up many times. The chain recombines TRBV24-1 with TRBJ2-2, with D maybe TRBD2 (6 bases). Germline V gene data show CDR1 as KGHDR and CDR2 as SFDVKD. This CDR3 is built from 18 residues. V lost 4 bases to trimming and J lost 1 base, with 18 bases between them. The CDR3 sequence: CATSDRSYGSGNTGELFF. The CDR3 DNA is TGTGCCACCAGTGACAGATCCTACGGTAGCGGGAACACCGGGGAGCTGTTTTTT.

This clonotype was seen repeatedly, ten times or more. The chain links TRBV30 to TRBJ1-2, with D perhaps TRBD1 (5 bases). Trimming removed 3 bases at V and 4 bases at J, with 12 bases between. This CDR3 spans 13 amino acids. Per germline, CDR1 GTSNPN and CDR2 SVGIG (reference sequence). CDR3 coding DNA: TGTGCCTGGAGCAAGGGGCTTGCCTATGGCTACACCTTC. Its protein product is CAWSKGLAYGYTF.

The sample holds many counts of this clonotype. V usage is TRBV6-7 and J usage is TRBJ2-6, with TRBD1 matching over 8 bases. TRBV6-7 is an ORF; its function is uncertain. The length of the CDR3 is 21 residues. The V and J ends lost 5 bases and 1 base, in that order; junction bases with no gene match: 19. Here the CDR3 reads CASSLLFRGRQESSGANVLTF. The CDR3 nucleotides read TGTGCCAGCAGTCTCCTATTCAGGGGGCGACAAGAATCATCTGGGGCCAACGTCCTGACTTTC.

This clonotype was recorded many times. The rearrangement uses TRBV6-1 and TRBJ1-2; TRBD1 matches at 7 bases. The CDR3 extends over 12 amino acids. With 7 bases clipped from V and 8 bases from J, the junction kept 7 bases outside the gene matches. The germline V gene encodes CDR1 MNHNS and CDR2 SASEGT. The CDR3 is CASTQQGSGYTF. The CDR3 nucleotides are TGTGCCAGCACCCAACAGGGGAGCGGCTACACCTTC.

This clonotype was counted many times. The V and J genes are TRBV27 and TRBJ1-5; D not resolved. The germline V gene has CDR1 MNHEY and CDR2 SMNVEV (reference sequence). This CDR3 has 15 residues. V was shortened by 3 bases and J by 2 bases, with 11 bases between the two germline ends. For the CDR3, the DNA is TGTGCCAGCAGTTTGGGTACTGGGGGCAATCAGCCCCAGCATTTT. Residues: CASSLGTGGNQPQHF.

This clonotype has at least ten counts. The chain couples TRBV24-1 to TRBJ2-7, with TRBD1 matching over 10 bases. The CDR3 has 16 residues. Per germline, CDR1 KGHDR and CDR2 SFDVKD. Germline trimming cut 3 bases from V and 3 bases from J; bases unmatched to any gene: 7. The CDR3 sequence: CATSDPRGQGHYEQYF. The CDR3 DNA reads TGTGCCACCAGTGATCCCCGGGGACAGGGGCACTACGAGCAGTACTTC.

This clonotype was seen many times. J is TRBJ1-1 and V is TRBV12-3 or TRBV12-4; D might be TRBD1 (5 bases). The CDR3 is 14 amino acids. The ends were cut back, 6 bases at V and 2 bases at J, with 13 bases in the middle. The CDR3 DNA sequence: TGTGCCAGCAGCCCAATCCGGGACAACACTGAAGCTTTCTTT. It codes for CASSPIRDNTEAFF.

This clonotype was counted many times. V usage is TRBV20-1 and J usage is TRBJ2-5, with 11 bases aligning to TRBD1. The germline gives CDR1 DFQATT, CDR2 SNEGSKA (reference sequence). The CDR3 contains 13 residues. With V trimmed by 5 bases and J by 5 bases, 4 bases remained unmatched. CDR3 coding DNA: TGCAGTGCTGGGACAGGGGGGGCGGAGACCCAGTACTTC. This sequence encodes CSAGTGGAETQYF.

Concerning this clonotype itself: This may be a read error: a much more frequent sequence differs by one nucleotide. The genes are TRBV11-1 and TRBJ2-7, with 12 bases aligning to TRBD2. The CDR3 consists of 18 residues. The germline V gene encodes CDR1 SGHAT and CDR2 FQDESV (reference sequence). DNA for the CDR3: TGTGCCAGCAGCTTACCGACTAGCGGGGGCCCGACGACCTACGAGCAGCACTTC. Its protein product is CASSLPTSGGPTTYEQHF.

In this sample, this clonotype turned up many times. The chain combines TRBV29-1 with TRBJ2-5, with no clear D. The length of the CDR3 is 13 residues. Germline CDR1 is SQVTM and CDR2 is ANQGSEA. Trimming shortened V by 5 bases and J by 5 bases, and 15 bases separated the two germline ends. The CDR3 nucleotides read TGCAGCGTTATCGGCAGGAGATGGGAGACCCAGTACTTC. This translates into CSVIGRRWETQYF. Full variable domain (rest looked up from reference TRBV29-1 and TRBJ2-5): SAVISQKPSRDICQRGTSLTIQCQVDSQVTMMFWYRQQPGQSLTLIATANQGSEATYESGFVIDKFPISRPNLTFSTLTVSNMSPEDSSIYLCSVIGRRWETQYFGPGTRLLVL.

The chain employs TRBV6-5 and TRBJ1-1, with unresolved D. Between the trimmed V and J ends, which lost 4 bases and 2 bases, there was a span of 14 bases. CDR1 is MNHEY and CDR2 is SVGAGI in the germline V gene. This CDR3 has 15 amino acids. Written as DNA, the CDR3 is TGTGCCAGCAGTTTATTCTTCGGGCTAAACACTGAAGCTTTCTTT. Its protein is CASSLFFGLNTEAFF.

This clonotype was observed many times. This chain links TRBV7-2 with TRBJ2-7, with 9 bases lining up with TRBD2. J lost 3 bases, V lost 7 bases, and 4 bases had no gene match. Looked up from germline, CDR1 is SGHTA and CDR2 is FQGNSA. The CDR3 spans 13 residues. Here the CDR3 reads CASMISGGYEQYF. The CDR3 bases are TGTGCCAGCATGATTAGCGGGGGCTACGAGCAGTACTTC.

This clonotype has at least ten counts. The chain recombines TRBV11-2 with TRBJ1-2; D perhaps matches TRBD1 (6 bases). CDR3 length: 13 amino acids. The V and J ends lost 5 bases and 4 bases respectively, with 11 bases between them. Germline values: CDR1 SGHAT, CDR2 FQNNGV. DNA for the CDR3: TGTGCCAGCAGCCCGGACAGCAGCTATGGCTACACCTTC. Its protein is CASSPDSSYGYTF.

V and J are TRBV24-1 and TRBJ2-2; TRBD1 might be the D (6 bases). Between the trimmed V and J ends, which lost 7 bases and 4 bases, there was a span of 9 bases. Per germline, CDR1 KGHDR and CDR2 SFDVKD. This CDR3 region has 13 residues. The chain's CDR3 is CATSQGITGELFF. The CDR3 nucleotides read TGTGCCACCAGCCAGGGGATCACCGGGGAGCTGTTTTTT.

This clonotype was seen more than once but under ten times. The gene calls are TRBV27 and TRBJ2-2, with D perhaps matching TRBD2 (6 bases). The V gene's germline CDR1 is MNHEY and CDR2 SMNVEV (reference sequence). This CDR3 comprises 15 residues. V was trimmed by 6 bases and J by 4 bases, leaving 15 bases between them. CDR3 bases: TGTGCCAGCAGGGACACGGGAGATCCCACCGGGGAGCTGTTTTTT. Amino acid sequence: CASRDTGDPTGELFF.

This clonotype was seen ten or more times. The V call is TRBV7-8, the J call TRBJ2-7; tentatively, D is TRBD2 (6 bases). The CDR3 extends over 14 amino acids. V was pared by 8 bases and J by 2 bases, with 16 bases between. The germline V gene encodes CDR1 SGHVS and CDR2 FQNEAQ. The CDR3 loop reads CASSLPGAPYEQYF. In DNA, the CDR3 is TGTGCCAGCTCTCTACCGGGAGCTCCCTACGAGCAGTACTTC.

The CDR3 here is CASSMRGGGNQPQHF. For the CDR3, the DNA is TGTGCCAGTAGTATGAGAGGGGGAGGGAATCAGCCCCAGCATTTT. This chain connects TRBV19 to TRBJ1-5, with a tentative D call TRBD1 (6 bases). Trimming stripped 3 bases from V and 4 bases from J, with 13 bases between. Germline CDR1 is LNHDA and CDR2 is SQIVND (reference sequence). The CDR3 extends over 15 amino acids.

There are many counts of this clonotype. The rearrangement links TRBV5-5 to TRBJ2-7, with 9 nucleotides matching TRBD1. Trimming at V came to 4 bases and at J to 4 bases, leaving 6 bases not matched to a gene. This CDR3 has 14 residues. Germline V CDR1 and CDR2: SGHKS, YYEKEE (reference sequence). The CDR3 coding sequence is TGTGCCAGCAGCGATACAGGGGGCGGGTACGAGCAGTACTTC. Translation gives CASSDTGGGYEQYF.

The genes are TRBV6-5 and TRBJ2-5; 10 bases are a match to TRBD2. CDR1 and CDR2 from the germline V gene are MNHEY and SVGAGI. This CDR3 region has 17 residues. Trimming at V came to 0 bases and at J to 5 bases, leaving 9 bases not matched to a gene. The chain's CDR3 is CASSYSFAGTSEETQYF. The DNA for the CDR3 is TGTGCCAGCAGTTACTCCTTTGCGGGGACTAGCGAGGAGACCCAGTACTTC.

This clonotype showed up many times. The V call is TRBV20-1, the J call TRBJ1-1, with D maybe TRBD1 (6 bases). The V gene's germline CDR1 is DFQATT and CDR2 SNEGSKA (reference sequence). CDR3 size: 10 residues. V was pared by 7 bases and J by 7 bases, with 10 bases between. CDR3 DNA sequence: TGCAGTGTCCAGGGGATTGAAGCTTTCTTT. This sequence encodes CSVQGIEAFF.

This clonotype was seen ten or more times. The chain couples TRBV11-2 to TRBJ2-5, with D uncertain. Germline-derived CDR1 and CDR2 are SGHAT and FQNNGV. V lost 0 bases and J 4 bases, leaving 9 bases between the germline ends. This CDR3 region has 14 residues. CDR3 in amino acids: CASSLEGFRETQYF. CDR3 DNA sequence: TGTGCCAGCAGCTTAGAGGGCTTCAGAGAGACCCAGTACTTC.

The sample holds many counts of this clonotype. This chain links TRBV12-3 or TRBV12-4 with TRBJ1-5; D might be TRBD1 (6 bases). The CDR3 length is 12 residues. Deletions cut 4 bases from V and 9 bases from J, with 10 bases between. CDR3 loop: CASSSGVRPQHF. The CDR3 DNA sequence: TGTGCCAGCAGTTCAGGGGTTAGGCCCCAGCATTTT.

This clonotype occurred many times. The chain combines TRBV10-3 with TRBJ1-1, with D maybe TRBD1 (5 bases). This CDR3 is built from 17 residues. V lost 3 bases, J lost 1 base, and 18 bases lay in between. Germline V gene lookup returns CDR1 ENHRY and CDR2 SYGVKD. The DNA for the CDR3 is TGTGCCATCAGTGATATTATTGGGACTGGGAAGAACACTGAAGCTTTCTTT. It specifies CAISDIIGTGKNTEAFF.

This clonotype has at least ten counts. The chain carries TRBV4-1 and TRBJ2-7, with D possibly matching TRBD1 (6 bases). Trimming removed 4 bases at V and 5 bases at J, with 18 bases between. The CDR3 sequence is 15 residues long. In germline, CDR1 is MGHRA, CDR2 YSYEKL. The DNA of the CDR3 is TGCGCCAGCAGCCCATGGATAACAGGGTATAACGAGCAGTACTTC. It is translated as CASSPWITGYNEQYF.

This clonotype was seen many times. DNA of the CDR3: TGTGCCACGAGAAGGTCGACAGGCTACACCTTC. As protein: CATRRSTGYTF. V is TRBV12-3 or TRBV12-4 and J is TRBJ1-2; D is unclear. V lost 10 bases to trimming and J lost 8 bases, with 14 bases between them. CDR3 length equals 11 residues.